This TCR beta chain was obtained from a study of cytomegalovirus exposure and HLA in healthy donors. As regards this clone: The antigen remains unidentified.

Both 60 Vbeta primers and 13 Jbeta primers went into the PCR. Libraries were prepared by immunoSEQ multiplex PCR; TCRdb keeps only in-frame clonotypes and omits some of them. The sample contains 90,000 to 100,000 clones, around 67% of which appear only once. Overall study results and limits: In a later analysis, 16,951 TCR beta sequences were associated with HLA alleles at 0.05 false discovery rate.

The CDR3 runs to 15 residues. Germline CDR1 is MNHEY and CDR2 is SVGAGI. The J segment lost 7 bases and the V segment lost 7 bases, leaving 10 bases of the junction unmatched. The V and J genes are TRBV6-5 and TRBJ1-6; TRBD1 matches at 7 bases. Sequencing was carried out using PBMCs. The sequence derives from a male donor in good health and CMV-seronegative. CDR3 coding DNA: TGTGCCAGCACCCAGGGGGAACAGAAAAATTCACCCCTCCACTTT. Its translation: CASTQGEQKNSPLHF.